The present T cell receptor beta chain was sequenced within a study of control samples from healthy donors and cancer patients. CDR1 and CDR2 from the germline V gene are MGHRA and YSYEKL. The CDR3 consists of 17 residues. V lost 2 bases to trimming and J lost 5 bases, with 19 bases between them. Clones were sequenced by immunoSEQ multiplex PCR, and TCRdb holds only the in-frame ones, with some missing. The data hold roughly 89,000 clones, with roughly nine tenths observed a single time. This clonotype was obtained from a man in his fifties or sixties in good health. This chain uses TRBV4-1 with TRBJ1-3; tentatively, D is TRBD1 (6 bases). Sequencing input: blood. The CDR3 is CASSQPSRGGIRNTIYF. The CDR3 coding sequence is TGCGCCAGCAGCCAACCCTCCCGAGGGGGAATTAGAAACACCATATATTTT.